Listed below are T cell receptor beta chains from one sample, sequenced in a study of T cell responses to AZD1222 COVID-19 vaccine. The assay was immunoSEQ multiplex PCR, and TCRdb's table has in-frame clones only and misses some. The sample shows 150,000 to 200,000 clones, roughly 92% of them seen only once. Sequencing used peripheral blood, obtained on day 0 of AZD1222 vaccination. These receptors were obtained from an adult in good health. Each CDR3 is given with its conserved first and last residue. A D gene is named only where the DNA matches it firmly. Rows may omit the clone size; those that give it use once, few, many or a size class.

>14|TRBV13|NA|TRBJ2-7|NA
TGTGCCAGCAGCGCGGGACTGGATCGGTACGAGCAGTACTTC
CASSAGLDRYEQYF
>14|TRBV19|NA|TRBJ1-4|NA
TGTGCCAGTAGCCTTGGGGGGGCGCGCGAAAAACTGTTTTTT
CASSLGGAREKLFF
>13|TRBV5-5|NA|TRBJ1-2|NA
TGTGCCAGCAGCTTGTCAGATTACTATGGCTACACCTTC
CASSLSDYYGYTF
>15|TRBV7-3|once|TRBJ2-3|NA
TGTGCCAGCAGCTCCATAGGACTCGGCACAGATACGCAGTATTTT
CASSSIGLGTDTQYF
>13|TRBV6-1|NA|TRBJ1-2|NA
TGTGCCAGCAGTGACGGGGGGCACTATGGCTACACCTTC
CASSDGGHYGYTF
>14|TRBV6-2/TRBV6-3|NA|TRBJ1-2|TRBD1
TGTGCCAGCAGTTACGCAGGGGGCGCGAGTGGCTACACCTTC
CASSYAGGASGYTF
>14|TRBV11-2|NA|TRBJ1-5|NA
TGTGCCTCTCGACAGCTAGGCGACAATCAGCCCCAGCATTTT
CASRQLGDNQPQHF
>13|TRBV19|NA|TRBJ1-5|NA
TGTGCCAGTAGTCCAGGGCGCGGTCAGCCCCAGCATTTT
CASSPGRGQPQHF
>15|TRBV9|few|TRBJ2-7|NA
TGTGCCAGCAGCGTAGAGTCGGGAGTCATGGACGAGCAGTACTTC
CASSVESGVMDEQYF
>12|TRBV6-5|NA|TRBJ2-7|NA
TGTGCCAGCTCCTCCTGGGGTGGAGAGCAGTACTTC
CASSSWGGEQYF
>15|TRBV5-1|once|TRBJ2-7|TRBD1
TGCGCCAGCAGCTTGGCGGGGGACAGGAACTACGAGCAGTACTTC
CASSLAGDRNYEQYF
>13|TRBV5-1|NA|TRBJ2-1|NA
TGCGCCAGCAGCCCGCGGGTTTACAATGAGCAGTTCTTC
CASSPRVYNEQFF
>12|TRBV30|NA|TRBJ1-2|NA
TGTGCCTGGACAGCAGGACTTTACGGCTACACCTTC
CAWTAGLYGYTF
>15|TRBV6-1|NA|TRBJ1-1|NA
TGTGCCAGCAGTGAAGGTTTACATTGGAACACTGAAGCTTTCTTT
CASSEGLHWNTEAFF
>16|TRBV5-5|once|TRBJ1-2|NA
TGTGCCAGCAGCCCCGGGGCTACGAGGGCTAACTATGGCTACACCTTC
CASSPGATRANYGYTF
>16|TRBV10-2|NA|TRBJ2-1|NA
TGCGCCAGCAGTGGGGGTGGGGCAGGGGAATACAATGAGCAGTTCTTC
CASSGGGAGEYNEQFF
>14|TRBV4-2|NA|TRBJ1-2|NA
TGTGCCAGCAGCCAAGGGACGATGGGGGGAGGCTACACCTTC
CASSQGTMGGGYTF
>13|TRBV12-3/TRBV12-4|NA|TRBJ2-1|NA
TGTGCCAGCAGTGAGACTTCCTACAATGAGCAGTTCTTC
CASSETSYNEQFF
>13|TRBV5-4|NA|TRBJ2-7|NA
TGTGCCAGCAGCTTCGACGGGGCCTACGAGCAGTACTTC
CASSFDGAYEQYF
>13|TRBV28|NA|TRBJ2-7|NA
TGTGCCAGCAGTTTAGAGGCCTTTTACGAGCAGTACTTC
CASSLEAFYEQYF
>13|TRBV27|NA|TRBJ1-5|NA
TGTGCCAGCAGCCTAGGGGTCAATCAGCCCCAGCATTTT
CASSLGVNQPQHF
>12|TRBV5-4|NA|TRBJ1-1|NA
TGTGCCAGCAGCTCCCAGGGGCCTGAAGCTTTCTTT
CASSSQGPEAFF
>14|TRBV25-1|NA|TRBJ2-5|NA
TGTGCCAGCAGGGACGGAGGGAGTAAAGAGACCCAGTACTTC
CASRDGGSKETQYF
>13|TRBV7-9|NA|TRBJ2-7|TRBD1
TGTGCCAGCAGCCCGCGGACAGGCTACGAGCAGTACTTC
CASSPRTGYEQYF